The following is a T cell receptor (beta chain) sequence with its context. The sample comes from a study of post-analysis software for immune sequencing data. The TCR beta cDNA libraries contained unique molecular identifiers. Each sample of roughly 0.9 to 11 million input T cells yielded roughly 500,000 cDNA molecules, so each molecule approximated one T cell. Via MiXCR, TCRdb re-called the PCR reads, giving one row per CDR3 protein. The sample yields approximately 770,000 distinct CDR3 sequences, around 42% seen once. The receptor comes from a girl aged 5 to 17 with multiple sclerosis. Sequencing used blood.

The CDR3 bases are TGTGCCAGTAAGGGGGCCGTTGGGGACTACGAGCAGTACTTC. This codes for CASKGAVGDYEQYF. The chain has TRBV19 and TRBJ2-7; 7 nucleotides line up with TRBD1. Germline V gene data show CDR1 as LNHDA and CDR2 as SQIVND (reference sequence). This CDR3 has 14 amino acids. After removal of 7 bases from V and 3 bases from J, the junction contained 9 bases not matched to a gene.